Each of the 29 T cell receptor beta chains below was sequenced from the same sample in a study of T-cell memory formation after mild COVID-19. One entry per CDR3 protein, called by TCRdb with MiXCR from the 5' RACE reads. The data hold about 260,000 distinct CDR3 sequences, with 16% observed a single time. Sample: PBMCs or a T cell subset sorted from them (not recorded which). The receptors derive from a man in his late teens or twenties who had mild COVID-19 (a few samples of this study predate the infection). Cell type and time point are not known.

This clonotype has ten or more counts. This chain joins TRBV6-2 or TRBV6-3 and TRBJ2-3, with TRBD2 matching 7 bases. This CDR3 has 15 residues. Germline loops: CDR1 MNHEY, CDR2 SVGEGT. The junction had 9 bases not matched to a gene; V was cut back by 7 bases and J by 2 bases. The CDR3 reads CASTHGLADTDTQYF. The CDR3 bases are TGTGCCAGCACTCACGGGCTAGCGGACACAGATACGCAGTATTTT.

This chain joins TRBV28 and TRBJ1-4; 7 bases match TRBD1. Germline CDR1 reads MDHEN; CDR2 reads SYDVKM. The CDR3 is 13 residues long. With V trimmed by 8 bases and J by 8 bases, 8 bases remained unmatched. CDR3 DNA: TGTGCCAGCCTTGCGGGGGGACAGGAAAAACTGTTTTTT. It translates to CASLAGGQEKLFF.

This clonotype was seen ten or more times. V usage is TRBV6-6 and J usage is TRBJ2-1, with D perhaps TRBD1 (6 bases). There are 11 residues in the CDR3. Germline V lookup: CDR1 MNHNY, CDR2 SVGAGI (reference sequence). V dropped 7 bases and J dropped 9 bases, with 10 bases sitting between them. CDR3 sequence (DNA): TGTGCCAGCACCGAAGGGGGTGAGCAGTTCTTC. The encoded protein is CASTEGGEQFF.

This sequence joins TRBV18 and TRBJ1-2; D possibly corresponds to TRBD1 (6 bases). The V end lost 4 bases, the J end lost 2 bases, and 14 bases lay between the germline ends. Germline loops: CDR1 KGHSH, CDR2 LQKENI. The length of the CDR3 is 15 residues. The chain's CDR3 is CASSQGQLRNYGYTF. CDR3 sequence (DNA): TGTGCCAGCTCACAAGGACAGTTAAGAAACTATGGCTACACCTTC.

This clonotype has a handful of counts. This CDR3 is CAISPGSGANVLTF. The CDR3 nucleotides read TGTGCCATCAGTCCGGGCTCTGGGGCCAACGTCCTGACTTTC. V and J are TRBV10-3 and TRBJ2-6; no clear D. Trimming removed 5 bases from V and 0 bases from J, with 5 bases in between. The CDR3 consists of 14 residues. Germline V gives CDR1 ENHRY, CDR2 SYGVKD.

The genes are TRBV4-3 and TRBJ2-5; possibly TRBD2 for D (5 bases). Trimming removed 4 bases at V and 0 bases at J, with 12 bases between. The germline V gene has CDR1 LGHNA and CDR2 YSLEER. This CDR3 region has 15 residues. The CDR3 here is CASSPGPGDQETQYF. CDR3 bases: TGCGCCAGCAGCCCAGGACCCGGGGACCAAGAGACCCAGTACTTC.

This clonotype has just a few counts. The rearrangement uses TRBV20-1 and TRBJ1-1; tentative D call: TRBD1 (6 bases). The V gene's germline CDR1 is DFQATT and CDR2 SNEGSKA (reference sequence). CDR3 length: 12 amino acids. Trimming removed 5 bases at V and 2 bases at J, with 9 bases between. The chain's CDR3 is CSAAGDNTEAFF. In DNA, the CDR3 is TGCAGTGCTGCAGGGGACAACACTGAAGCTTTCTTT.

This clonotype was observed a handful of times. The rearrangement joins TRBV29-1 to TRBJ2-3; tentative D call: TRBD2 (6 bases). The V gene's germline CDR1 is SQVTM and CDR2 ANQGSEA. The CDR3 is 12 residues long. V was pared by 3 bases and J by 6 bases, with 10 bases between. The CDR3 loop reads CSVEGSGDTQYF. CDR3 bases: TGCAGCGTTGAGGGTAGCGGCGATACGCAGTATTTT.

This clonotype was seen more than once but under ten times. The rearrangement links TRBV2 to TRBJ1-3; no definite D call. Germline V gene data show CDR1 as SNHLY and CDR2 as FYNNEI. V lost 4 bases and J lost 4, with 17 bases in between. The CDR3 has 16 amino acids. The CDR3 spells CASSVPARLSGNTIYF. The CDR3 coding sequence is TGTGCCAGCAGTGTTCCAGCCCGATTGTCCGGAAACACCATATATTTT.

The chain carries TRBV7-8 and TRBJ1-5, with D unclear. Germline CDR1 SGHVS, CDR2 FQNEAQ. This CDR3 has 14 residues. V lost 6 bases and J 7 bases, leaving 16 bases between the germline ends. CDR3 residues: CASSPRPTDQPQHF. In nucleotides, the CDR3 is TGTGCCAGCAGTCCCCGACCCACGGACCAGCCCCAGCATTTT.

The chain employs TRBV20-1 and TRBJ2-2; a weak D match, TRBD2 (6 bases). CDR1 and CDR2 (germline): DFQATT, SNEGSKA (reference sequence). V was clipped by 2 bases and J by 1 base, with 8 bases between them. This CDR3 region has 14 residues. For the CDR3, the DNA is TGCAGTGCTAGAAGGCGGGGGAACACCGGGGAGCTGTTTTTT. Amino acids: CSARRRGNTGELFF.

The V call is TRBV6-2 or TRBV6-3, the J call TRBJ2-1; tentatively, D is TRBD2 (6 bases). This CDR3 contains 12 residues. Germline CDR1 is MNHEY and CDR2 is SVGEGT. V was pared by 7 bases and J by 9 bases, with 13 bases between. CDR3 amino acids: CASTGGSVEQFF. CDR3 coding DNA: TGTGCCAGCACCGGGGGTAGCGTTGAGCAGTTCTTC.

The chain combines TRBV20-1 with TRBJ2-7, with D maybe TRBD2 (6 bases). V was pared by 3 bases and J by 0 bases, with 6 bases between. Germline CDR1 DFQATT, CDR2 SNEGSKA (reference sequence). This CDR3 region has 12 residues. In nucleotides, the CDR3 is TGCAGTGCTAGCGGGGGCTCCTACGAGCAGTACGTC. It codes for CSASGGSYEQYV.

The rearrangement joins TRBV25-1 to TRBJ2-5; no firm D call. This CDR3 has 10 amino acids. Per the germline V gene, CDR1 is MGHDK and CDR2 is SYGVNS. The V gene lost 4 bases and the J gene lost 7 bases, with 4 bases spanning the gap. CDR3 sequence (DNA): TGTGCCAGCAGTGGACGGACCCAGTACTTC. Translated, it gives CASSGRTQYF.

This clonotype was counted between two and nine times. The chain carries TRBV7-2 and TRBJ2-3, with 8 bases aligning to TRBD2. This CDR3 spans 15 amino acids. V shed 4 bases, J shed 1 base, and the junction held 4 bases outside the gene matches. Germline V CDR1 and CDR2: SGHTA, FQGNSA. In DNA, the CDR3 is TGTGCCAGCAGCTCCATAGCGGGGCGCACAGATACGCAGTATTTT. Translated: CASSSIAGRTDTQYF.

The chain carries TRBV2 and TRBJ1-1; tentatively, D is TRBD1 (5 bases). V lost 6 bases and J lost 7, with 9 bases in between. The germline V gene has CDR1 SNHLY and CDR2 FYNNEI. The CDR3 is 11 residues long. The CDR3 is CASRYDSEAFF. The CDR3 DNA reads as TGTGCCAGCAGATACGACAGTGAAGCTTTCTTT.

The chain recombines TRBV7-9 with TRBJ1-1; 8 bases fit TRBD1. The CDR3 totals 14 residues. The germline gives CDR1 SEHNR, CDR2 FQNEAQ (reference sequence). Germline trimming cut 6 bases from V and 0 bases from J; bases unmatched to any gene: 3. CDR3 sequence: CASRDRDMNTEAFF. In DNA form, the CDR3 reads TGTGCCAGCAGGGACAGGGACATGAACACTGAAGCTTTCTTT.

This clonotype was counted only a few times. CDR3 nucleotide sequence: TGCGCCAGCAGCCAAGATCGCTATGGCTACACCTTC. Translating gives CASSQDRYGYTF. This chain connects TRBV4-1 to TRBJ1-2; D uncertain. Germline CDR1 reads MGHRA; CDR2 reads YSYEKL. The CDR3 covers 12 residues. Trimming stripped 0 bases from V and 4 bases from J, with 3 bases between.

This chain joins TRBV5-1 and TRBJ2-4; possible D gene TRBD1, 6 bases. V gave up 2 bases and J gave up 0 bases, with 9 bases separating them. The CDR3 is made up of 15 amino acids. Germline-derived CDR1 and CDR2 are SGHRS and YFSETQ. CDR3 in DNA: TGCGCCAGCAGCTTAGGACAGCTAGCCAAAAACATTCAGTACTTC. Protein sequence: CASSLGQLAKNIQYF.

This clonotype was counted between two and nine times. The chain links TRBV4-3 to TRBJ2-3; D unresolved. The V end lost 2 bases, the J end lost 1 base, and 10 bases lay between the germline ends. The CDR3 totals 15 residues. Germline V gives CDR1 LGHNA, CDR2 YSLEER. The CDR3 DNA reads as TGCGCCAGCAGCCAAAGGAGTTTGGGCACAGATACGCAGTATTTT. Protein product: CASSQRSLGTDTQYF.

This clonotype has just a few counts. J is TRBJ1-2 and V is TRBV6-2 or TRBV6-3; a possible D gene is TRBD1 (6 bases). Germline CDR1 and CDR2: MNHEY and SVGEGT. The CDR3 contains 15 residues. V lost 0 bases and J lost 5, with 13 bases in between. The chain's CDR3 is CASSYSGQGIYGYTF. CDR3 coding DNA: TGTGCCAGCAGTTACTCGGGACAAGGGATTTATGGCTACACCTTC.

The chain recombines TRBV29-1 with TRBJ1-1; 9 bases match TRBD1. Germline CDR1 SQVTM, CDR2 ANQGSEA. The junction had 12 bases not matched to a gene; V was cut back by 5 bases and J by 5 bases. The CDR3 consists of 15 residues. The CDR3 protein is CSVTTPPGQGTEAFF. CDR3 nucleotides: TGCAGCGTTACGACCCCCCCGGGACAGGGAACTGAAGCTTTCTTT.

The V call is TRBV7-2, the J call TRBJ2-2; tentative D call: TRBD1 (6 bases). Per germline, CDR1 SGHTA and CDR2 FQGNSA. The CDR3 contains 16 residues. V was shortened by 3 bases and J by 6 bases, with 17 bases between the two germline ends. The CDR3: CASSFRQAAAAGELFF. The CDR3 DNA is TGTGCCAGCAGCTTCCGACAGGCTGCTGCAGCCGGGGAGCTGTTTTTT.

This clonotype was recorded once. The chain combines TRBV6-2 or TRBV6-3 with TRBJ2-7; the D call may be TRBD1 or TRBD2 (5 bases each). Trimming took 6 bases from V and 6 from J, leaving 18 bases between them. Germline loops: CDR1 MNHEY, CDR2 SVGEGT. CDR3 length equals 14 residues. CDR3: CASSPPGLAREQYV. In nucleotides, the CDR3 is TGTGCCAGCAGCCCCCCAGGGTTAGCGCGCGAGCAGTACGTC.

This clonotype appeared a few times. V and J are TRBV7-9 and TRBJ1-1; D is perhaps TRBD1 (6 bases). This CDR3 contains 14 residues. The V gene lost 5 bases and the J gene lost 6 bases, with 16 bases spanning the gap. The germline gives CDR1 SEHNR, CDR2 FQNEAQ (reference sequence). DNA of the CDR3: TGTGCCAGCAGCCCACCGGGCAGGGGATCTGAAGCTTTCTTT. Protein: CASSPPGRGSEAFF.

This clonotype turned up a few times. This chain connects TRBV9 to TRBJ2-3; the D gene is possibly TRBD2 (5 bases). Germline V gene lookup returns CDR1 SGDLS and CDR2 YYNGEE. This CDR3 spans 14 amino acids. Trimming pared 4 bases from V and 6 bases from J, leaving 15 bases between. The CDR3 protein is CASSREGGSDTQYF. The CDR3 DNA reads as TGTGCCAGCAGCCGCGAGGGCGGATCCGATACGCAGTATTTT.

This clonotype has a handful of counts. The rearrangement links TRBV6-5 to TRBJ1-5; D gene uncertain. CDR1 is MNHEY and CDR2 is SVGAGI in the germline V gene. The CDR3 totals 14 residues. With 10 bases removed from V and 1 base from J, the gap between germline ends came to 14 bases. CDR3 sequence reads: CATQRGFSNQPQHF. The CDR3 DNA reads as TGTGCCACCCAGCGAGGGTTCAGCAATCAGCCCCAGCATTTT.

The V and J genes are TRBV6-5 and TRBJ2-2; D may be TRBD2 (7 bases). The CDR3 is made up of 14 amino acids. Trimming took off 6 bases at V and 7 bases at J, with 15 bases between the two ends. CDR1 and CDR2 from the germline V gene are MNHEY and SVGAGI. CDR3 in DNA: TGTGCCAGCAGCCCTTGGGAGGGGGTCGGGGAGCTGTTTTTT. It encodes CASSPWEGVGELFF.

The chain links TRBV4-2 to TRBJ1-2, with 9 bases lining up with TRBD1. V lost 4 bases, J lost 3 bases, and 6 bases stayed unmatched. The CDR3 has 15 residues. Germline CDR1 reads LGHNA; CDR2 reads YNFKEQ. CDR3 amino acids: CASSPLRQGDYGYTF. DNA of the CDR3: TGTGCCAGCAGCCCCCTCCGACAGGGGGACTATGGCTACACCTTC.